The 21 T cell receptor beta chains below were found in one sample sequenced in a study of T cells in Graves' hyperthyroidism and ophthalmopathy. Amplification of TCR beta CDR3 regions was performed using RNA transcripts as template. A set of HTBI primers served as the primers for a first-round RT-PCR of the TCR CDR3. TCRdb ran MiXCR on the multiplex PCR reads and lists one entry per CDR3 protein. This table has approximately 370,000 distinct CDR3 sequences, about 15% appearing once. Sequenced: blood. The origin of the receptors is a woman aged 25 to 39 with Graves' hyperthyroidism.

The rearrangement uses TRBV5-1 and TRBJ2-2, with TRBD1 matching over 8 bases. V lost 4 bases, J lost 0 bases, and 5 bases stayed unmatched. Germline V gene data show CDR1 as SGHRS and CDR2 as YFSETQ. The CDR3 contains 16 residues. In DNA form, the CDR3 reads TGCGCCAGCAGCACACAGGGGGAAACGAACACCGGGGAGCTGTTTTTT. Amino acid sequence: CASSTQGETNTGELFF.

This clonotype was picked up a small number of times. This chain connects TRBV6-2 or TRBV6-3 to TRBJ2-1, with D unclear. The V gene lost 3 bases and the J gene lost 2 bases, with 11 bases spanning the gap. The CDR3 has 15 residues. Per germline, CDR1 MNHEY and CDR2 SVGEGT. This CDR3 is CASSYWLEAYNEQFF. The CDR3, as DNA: TGTGCCAGCAGTTATTGGCTAGAGGCCTACAATGAGCAGTTCTTC.

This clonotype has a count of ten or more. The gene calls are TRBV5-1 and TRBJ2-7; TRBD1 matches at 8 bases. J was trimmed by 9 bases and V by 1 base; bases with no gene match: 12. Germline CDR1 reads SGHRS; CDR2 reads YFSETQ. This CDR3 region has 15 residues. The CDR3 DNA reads TGCGCCAGCAGCTTGCCCGGGACAGGTGTAGTAGGGCAGTACTTC. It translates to CASSLPGTGVVGQYF.

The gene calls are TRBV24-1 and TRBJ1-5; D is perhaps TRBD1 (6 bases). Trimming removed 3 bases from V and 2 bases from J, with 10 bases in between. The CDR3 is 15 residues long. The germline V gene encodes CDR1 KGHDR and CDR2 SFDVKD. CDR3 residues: CATSDNRQGNQPQHF. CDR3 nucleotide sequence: TGTGCCACCAGTGATAACCGACAGGGCAATCAGCCCCAGCATTTT.

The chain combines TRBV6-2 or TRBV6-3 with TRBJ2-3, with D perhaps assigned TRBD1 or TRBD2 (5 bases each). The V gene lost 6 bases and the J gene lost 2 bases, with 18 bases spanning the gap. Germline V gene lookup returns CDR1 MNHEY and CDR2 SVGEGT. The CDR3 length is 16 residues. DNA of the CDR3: TGTGCCAGCAGCCAGGACTGGAAGGGGATCACAGATACGCAGTATTTT. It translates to CASSQDWKGITDTQYF.

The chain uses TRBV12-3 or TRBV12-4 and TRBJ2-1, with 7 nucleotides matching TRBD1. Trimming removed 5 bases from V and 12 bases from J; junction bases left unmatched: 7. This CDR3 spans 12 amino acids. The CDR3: CASSRQGLGQFF. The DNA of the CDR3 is TGTGCCAGCAGTCGACAGGGATTAGGGCAGTTCTTC.

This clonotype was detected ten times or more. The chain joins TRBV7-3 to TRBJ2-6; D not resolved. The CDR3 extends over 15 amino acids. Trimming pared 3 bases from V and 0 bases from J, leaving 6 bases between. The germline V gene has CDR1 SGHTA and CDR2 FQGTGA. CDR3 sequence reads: CASSLGSSGANVLTF. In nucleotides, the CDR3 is TGTGCCAGCAGCTTGGGCTCCTCTGGGGCCAACGTCCTGACTTTC.

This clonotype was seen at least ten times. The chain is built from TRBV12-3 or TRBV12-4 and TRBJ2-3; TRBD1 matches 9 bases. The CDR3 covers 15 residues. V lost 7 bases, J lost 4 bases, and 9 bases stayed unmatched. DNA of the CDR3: TGTGCCAGCACCCCGGGACAGGGAGGACCAGATACGCAGTATTTT. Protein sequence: CASTPGQGGPDTQYF.

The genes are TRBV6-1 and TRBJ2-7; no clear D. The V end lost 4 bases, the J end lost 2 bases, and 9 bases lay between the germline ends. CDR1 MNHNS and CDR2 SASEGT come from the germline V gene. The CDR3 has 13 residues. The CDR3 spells CASSGVVTYEQYF. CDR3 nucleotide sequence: TGTGCCAGCAGTGGTGTAGTGACCTACGAGCAGTACTTC.

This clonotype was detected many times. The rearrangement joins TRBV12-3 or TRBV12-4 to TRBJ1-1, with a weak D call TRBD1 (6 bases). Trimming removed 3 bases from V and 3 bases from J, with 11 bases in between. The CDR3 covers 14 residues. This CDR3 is CASSFGGHDTEAFF. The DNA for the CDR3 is TGTGCCAGCAGTTTTGGGGGGCATGACACTGAAGCTTTCTTT.

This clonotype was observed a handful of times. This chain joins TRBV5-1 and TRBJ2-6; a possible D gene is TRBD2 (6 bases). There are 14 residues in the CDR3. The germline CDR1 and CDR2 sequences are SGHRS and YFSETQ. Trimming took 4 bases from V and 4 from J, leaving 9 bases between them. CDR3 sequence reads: CASSTRGGANVLTF. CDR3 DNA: TGCGCCAGCAGCACCCGGGGGGGGGCCAACGTCCTGACTTTC.

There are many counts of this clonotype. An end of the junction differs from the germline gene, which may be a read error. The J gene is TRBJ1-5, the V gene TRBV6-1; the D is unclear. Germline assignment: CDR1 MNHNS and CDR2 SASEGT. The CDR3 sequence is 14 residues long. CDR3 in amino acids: CASTEGQSNQPQHF. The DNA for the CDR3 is TGTGCCAGCACTGAAGGGCAGAGCAATCAGCCCCAGCATTTT.

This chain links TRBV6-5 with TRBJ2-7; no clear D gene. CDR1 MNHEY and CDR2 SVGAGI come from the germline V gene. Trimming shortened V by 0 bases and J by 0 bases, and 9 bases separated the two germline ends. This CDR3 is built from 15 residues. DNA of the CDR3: TGTGCCAGCAGTTACTCGATAGTGGGCTCCTACGAGCAGTACTTC. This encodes CASSYSIVGSYEQYF.

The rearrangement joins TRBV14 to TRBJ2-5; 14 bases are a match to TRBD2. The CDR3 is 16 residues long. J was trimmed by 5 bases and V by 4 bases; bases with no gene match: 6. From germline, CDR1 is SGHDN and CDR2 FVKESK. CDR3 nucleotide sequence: TGTGCCAGCAGCCGACTAGCGGGAGGGCTCCGGGAGACCCAGTACTTC. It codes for CASSRLAGGLRETQYF.

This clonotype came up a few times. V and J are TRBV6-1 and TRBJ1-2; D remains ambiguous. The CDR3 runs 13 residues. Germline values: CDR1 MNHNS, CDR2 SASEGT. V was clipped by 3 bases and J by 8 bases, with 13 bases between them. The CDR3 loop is CASSDLPGGGYTF. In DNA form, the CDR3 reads TGTGCCAGCAGTGACTTACCTGGAGGGGGCTACACCTTC.

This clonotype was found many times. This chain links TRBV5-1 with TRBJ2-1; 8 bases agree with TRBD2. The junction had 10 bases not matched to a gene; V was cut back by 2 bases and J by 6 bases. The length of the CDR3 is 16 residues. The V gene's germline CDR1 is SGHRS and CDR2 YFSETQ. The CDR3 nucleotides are TGCGCCAGCAGCTTAAATCCGGGACTAGGAGTCAATGAGCAGTTCTTC. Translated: CASSLNPGLGVNEQFF.

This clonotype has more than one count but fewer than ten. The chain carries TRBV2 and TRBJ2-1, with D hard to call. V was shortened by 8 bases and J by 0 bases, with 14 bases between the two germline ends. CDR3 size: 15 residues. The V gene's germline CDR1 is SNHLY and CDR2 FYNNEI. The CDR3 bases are TGTGCCAGCTTATCCCCTACTGACTCCTACAATGAGCAGTTCTTC. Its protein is CASLSPTDSYNEQFF. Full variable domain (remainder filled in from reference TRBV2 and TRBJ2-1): EPEVTQTPSHQVTQMGQEVILRCVPISNHLYFYWYRQILGQKVEFLVSFYNNEISEKSEIFDDQFSVERPDGSNFTLKIRSTKLEDSAMYFCASLSPTDSYNEQFFGPGTRLTVL.

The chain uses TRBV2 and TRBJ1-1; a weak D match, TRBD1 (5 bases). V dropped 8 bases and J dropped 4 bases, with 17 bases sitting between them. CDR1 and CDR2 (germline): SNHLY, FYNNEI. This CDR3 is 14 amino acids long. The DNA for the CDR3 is TGTGCCAGCGCCGCAAGAGTAGGGACCACTGAAGCTTTCTTT. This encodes CASAARVGTTEAFF. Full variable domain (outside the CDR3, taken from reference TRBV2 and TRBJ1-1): EPEVTQTPSHQVTQMGQEVILRCVPISNHLYFYWYRQILGQKVEFLVSFYNNEISEKSEIFDDQFSVERPDGSNFTLKIRSTKLEDSAMYFCASAARVGTTEAFFGQGTRLTVV.

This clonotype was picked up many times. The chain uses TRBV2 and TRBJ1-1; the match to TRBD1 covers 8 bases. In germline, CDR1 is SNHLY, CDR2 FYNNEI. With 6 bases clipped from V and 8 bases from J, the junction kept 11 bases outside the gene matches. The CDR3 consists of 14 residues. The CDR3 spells CASRPPLRGREAFF. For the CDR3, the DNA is TGTGCCAGCAGGCCCCCGCTCAGGGGGCGCGAAGCTTTCTTT.

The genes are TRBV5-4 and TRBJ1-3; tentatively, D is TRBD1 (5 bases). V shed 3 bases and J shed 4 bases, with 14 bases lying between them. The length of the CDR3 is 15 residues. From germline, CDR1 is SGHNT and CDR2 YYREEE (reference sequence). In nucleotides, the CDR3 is TGTGCCAGCAGCTATAGTGCTTCAGGGGGAAACACCATATATTTT. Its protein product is CASSYSASGGNTIYF.

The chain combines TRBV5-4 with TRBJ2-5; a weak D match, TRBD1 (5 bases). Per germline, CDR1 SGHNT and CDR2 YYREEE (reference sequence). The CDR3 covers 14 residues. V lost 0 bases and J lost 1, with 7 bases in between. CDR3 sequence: CASSLVDSQETQYF. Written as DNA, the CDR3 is TGTGCCAGCAGCTTGGTAGACAGCCAAGAGACCCAGTACTTC.